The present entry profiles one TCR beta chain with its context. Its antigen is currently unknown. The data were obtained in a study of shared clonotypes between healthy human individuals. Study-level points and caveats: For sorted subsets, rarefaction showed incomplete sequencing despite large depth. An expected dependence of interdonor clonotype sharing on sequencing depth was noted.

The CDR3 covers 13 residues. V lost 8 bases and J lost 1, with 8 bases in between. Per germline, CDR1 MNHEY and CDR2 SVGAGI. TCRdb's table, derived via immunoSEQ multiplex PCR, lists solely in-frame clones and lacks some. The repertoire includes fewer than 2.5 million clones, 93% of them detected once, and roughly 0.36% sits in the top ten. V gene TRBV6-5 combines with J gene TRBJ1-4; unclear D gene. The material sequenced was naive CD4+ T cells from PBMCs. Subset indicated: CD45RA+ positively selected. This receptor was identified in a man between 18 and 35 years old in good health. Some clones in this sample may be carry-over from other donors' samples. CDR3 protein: CASREGTNEKLFF. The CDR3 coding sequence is TGTGCCAGCCGTGAGGGAACTAATGAAAAACTGTTTTTT.